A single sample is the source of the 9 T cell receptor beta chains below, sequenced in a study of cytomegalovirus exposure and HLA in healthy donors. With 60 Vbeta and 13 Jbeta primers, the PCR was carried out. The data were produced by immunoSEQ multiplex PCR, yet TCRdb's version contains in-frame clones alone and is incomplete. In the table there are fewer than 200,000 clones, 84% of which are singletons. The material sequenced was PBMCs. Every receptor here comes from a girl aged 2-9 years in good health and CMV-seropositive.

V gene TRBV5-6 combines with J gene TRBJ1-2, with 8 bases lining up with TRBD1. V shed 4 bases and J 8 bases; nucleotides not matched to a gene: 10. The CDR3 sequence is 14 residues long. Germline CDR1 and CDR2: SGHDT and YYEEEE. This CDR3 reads CASSHDRGGGGYTF. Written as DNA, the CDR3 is TGTGCCAGCAGCCATGACAGGGGAGGGGGCGGCTACACCTTC. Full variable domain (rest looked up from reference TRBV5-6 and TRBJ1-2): DAGVTQSPTHLIKTRGQQVTLRCSPKSGHDTVSWYQQALGQGPQFIFQYYEEEERQRGNFPDRFSGHQFPNYSSELNVNALLLGDSALYLCASSHDRGGGGYTFGSGTRLTVV.

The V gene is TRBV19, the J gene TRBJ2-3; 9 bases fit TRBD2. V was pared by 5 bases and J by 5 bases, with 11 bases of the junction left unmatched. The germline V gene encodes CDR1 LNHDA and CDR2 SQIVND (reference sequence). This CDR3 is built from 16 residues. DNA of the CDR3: TGTGCCAGTAGTCCCCTGCGGGGGGGCCTTCTAGATACGCAGTATTTT. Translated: CASSPLRGGLLDTQYF.

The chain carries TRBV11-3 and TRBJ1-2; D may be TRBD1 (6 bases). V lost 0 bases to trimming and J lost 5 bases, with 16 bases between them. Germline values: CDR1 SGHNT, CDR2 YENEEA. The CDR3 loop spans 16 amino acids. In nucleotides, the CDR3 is TGTGCCAGCAGCTTAGATGGTCGGGGGGGCGCGTATGGCTACACCTTC. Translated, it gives CASSLDGRGGAYGYTF.

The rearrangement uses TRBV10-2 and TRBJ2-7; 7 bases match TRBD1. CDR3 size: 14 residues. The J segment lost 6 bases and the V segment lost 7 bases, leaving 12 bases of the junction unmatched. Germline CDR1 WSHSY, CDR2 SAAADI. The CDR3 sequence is CASNALRQGREQYF. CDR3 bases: TGCGCCAGCAACGCATTACGACAGGGTCGCGAGCAGTACTTC.

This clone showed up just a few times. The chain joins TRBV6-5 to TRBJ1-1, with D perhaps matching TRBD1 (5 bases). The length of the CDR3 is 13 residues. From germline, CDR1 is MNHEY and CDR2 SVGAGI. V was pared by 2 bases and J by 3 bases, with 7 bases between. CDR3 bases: TGTGCCAGCAGTTACAGGGGTTACACTGAAGCTTTCTTT. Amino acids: CASSYRGYTEAFF.

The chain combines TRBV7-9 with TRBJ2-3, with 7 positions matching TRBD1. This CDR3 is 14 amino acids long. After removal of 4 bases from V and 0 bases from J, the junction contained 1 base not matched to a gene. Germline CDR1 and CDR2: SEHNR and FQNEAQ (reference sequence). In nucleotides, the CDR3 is TGTGCCAGCAGCTGGGACAGAAGCACAGATACGCAGTATTTT. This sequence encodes CASSWDRSTDTQYF.

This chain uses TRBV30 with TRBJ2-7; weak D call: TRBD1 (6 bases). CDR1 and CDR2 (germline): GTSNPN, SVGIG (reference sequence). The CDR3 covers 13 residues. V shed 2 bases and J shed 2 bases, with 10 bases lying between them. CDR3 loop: CAWSKTGPYEQYF. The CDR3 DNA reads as TGTGCCTGGAGTAAGACAGGACCCTACGAGCAGTACTTC.

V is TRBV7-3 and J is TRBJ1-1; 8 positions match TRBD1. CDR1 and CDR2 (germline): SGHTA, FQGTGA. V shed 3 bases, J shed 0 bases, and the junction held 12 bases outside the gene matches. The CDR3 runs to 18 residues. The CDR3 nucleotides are TGTGCCAGCAGCTTCGACAGGGGTCCCGTGGCCATGAACACTGAAGCTTTCTTT. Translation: CASSFDRGPVAMNTEAFF.

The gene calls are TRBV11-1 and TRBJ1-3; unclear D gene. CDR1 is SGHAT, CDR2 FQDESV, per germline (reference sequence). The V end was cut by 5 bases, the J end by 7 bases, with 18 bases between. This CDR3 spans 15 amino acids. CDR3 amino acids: CASSLLHPGGNTIYF. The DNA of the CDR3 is TGTGCCAGCAGCCTGCTCCATCCTGGAGGGAACACCATATATTTT.